The clone carrying this T cell receptor beta chain was recorded at least ten times. Its antigen is currently unknown. One end of the junction does not line up with germline, which may come from a read error. This sample is part of a study of T-cell memory formation after mild COVID-19. Overall study findings and caveats: Mainly CM and EM harbored the contracting CD4+ clones; mainly EMRA harbored the CD8+ ones.

Using its own MiXCR run on the 5' RACE reads, TCRdb lists one record per CDR3 protein. This sample yields 450,000 or so distinct CDR3 sequences, of which around 18% are seen a single time; 7.5% to 9.5% belongs to the top ten. The receptor was isolated from an adult woman who had mild COVID-19 (a few samples of this study predate the infection). Cell type and time point are not known. Sample: PBMCs or a T cell subset sorted from them (not recorded which).

Written as DNA, the CDR3 is TGTGCCAGCAGTTTAGTGGGGGCCGGGGAGACCCAGTACTTC. Its protein is CASSLVGAGETQYF. V and J are TRBV7-9 and TRBJ2-5, with D tentatively TRBD1 (6 bases). CDR3 length equals 14 residues. CDR1 is SEHNR, CDR2 FQNEAQ, per germline (reference sequence).